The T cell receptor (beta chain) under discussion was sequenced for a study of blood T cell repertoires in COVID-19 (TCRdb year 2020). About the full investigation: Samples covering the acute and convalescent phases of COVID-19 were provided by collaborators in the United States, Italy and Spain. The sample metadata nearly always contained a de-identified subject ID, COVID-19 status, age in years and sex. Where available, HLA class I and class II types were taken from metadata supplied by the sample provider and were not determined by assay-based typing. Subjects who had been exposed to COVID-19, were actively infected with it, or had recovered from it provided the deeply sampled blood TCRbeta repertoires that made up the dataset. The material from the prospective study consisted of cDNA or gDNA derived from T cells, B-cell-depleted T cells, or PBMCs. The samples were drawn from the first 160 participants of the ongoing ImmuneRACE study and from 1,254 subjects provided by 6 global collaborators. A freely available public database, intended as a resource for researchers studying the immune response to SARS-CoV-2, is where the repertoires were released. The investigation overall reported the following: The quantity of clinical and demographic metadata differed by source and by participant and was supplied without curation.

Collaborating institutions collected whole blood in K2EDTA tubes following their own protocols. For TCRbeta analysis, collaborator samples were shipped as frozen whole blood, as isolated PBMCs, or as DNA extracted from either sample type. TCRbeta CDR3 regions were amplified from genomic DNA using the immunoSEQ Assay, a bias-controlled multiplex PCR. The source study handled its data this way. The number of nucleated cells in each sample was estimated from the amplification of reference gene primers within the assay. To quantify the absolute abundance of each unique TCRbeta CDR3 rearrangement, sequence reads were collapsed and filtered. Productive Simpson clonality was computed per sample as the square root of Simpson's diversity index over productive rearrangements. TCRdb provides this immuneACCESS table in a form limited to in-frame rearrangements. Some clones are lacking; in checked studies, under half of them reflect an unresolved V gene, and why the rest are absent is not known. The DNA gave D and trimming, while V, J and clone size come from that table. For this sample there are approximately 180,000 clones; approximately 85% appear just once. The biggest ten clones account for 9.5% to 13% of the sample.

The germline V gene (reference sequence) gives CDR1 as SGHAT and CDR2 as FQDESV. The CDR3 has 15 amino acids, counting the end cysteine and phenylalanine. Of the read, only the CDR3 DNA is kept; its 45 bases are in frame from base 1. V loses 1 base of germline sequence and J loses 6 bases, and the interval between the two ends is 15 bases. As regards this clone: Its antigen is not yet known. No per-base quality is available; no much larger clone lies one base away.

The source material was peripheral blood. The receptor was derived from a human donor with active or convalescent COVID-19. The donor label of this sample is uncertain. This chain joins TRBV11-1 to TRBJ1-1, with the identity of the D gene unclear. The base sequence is TGTGCCAGCAGCTTAGTGCCTATAAAAGAGTCTGAAGCTTTCTTT. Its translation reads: CASSLVPIKESEAFF.